This T cell receptor (beta chain) emerged from a study of blood T cell repertoires in COVID-19. Study at large: Samples taken during acute and convalescent COVID-19 were collected in the United States, Italy and Spain. T cells, B-cell-depleted T cells, or PBMCs supplied cDNA or gDNA.

Profiling relied on immunoSEQ multiplex PCR, and the TCRdb table lists in-frame clones only, not all of them. The profile shows roughly 180,000 clones, 79% of them singletons. The CDR3 has 15 amino acids. The germline V gene has CDR1 ENHRY and CDR2 SYGVKD. The V gene end was trimmed by 4 bases and the J gene end by 3 bases; junction bases not matched to a gene: 2. V usage is TRBV10-3 and J usage is TRBJ2-2; 10 bases align to TRBD1. This receptor was taken from a woman between 55 and 75 years old with COVID-19, enrolled during active disease. Sequenced: peripheral blood. CDR3 loop: CAISGTGGDTGELFF. The CDR3 DNA is TGTGCCATCAGTGGGACAGGGGGGGACACCGGGGAGCTGTTTTTT.